The present T cell receptor beta chain was sequenced within a study of molecular identifiers for immune sequencing clone quantification (dated by TCRdb to between 2017 and 2018). As for the study more broadly: In a replicate experiment, RNA from around 20,000 or 100,000 naive CD8 T cells was split into five aliquots, four of which were sequenced. The study was a methods study using CD8 T cells to benchmark molecular-identifier clustering-based TCR repertoire sequencing (MIDCIRS) and TCR RNA copy counting.

Inclusive of the bounding cysteine and phenylalanine, the CDR3 is 14 residues long. Kept here is only the CDR3 DNA, which spans 42 bases and is read in frame from base 1. Trimming costs V 3 bases and J 4 bases, and their ends lie 13 bases apart. Libraries of naive CD8 T cells were generated from roughly 20,000 to 1,000,000 sorted cells, with 10%, 30% or 50% of the purified RNA used. On a BD FACSAria II, naive CD8 T cells were FACS-sorted as CD8+CD4-CCR7+CD45RA+ and collected into RLT Plus buffer. Roughly ten TCR copies' worth of Jurkat RNA were spiked into about 20,000-1,000,000 naive CD8 T cell samples to test detection sensitivity. CD8 T cells were enriched with RosetteSep CD8+ T Cell Enrichment Cocktail and Ficoll-Paque, followed by ACK red cell lysis. Libraries came from PCR. Sequenced on an Illumina HiSeq 4000. Bulk TCR libraries were made following a previously described method, with the TCR primers given in Table S5. Purification of total RNA was performed with the Qiagen AllPrep DNA/RNA kit. Before analysis, reads from multiple sequencing runs of one library were combined. Turning to the authors' computational methods: Reads were retained only if an exact TCR constant sequence was present, and the retained reads were trimmed to 150 nt and grouped according to their 12-nt molecular barcodes. Within each barcode group, reads were sub-clustered at a 15% Levenshtein threshold, and quality-weighted consensus sequences were built per RNA molecule. Non-functional sequences were removed, as were lower-count sequences one edit away from another. On the basis of fitting two negative binomial distributions, barcode sub-clusters with fewer than 20% of the maximum read count were discarded. The public sequencing data were trimmed at Q25 with fastp and processed into clonotypes with MiXCR by TCRdb, which kept only in-frame beta chains. Merged by CDR3 protein, the rows form single entries marked with the most common genes and DNA. What appears here as the V and J calls and clone size reflects TCRdb's work, not the paper's. This sample gives some 70,000 distinct CDR3 sequences in total; approximately 18% of them show up just once. The ten largest clones take up approximately 1.5% of the sample.

Study-wide conclusions, independent of this receptor: When barcode sub-clustering was not used, chimeric consensus sequences inflated TCR diversity, with chimeras reaching as high as 47%. Modeling gave around 2.7 recovered TCR RNA copies per cell versus 7.5 to 10 by digital PCR, implying roughly 30% capture efficiency. The sizes of highly expanded clones could end up underestimated when identical TCR molecules share a barcode. In CMV-specific effector cells, clones with more than 20 RNA copies contained over 98% of molecules, whereas in naive cells such clones contained under 1% of molecules. Spiked-in Jurkat TCR RNA equal to a single cell's worth was reported to be detectable even within 1,100,000 naive CD8 T cells. Naive libraries contained spiked-in Jurkat TCR RNA (more than 9 copies' worth), which is not part of the donor repertoire.

Many counts were recorded for this clonotype. The antigen it recognizes is unknown. Base qualities are not at hand, and no much larger clone is one base apart. The sequence was collected from a human donor in good health. Some libraries in this study had Jurkat cell RNA spiked in. The chain couples TRBV12-3 or TRBV12-4 to TRBJ2-7, with a weak D call of TRBD2 (6 bases match). The specimen sequenced was naive CD8+ T cells from blood, with Jurkat cell RNA spiked in. Reading the label with the study, this specimen's cell subset or site is: FACS-sorted CD8+CD4-CCR7+CD45RA+ naive T cells. At the DNA level, the sequence is TGTGCCAGCAGTTTTCCCCCGCGGGAATACGAGCAGTACTTC. It encodes CASSFPPREYEQYF.